This T cell receptor beta chain was recorded in a study of CD8 T cells in Susac syndrome. With random hexamers, 0.5 to 1 ug RNA was reverse transcribed. The method of amplification for TCR beta CDR3 was immunoSEQ multiplex PCR, covering 54 Vbeta and 13 Jbeta. TCRdb analysed the immunoSEQ multiplex PCR reads with MiXCR anew, one entry per CDR3 protein. The sample records some 170,000 distinct CDR3 sequences, less than 95% being singletons. Healthy donors formed controls matched for age and sex. The CD8+ and CD4+ T cells were isolated magnetically using a negative isolation approach, whereas the TEMRA cells were enriched by FACS. The sample was CD4+ T cells from PBMCs. This sequence originates from a human donor in good health.

CDR3: CSARDIGADTQYF. The DNA of the CDR3 is TGCAGTGCTAGAGATATAGGGGCAGATACGCAGTATTTT. V usage is TRBV20-1 and J usage is TRBJ2-3; weak D call: TRBD1 (5 bases). The CDR3 spans 13 residues. Trimming took 0 bases from V and 4 from J, leaving 8 bases between them. Per the germline V gene, CDR1 is DFQATT and CDR2 is SNEGSKA (reference sequence).